Shown below are 15 T cell receptor beta chains from a single sample sequenced in a study of brain T cells in children with intractable seizures. Assay used: immunoSEQ multiplex PCR; TCRdb lists only in-frame clones, some missing. The table shows approximately 330,000 clones, with about 93% occurring only once. Noted time point: blood from clinic visit 5 months post-surgery; TSC patient then seizure free. This specimen consisted of peripheral blood, obtained roughly 5 months after surgery. These receptor sequences come from a boy in the first two years of life with tuberous sclerosis and intractable seizures.

Details on this clone: The junction departs from the called germline gene at one end, perhaps through a read error. The V and J genes are TRBV4-2 and TRBJ1-2; no reliable D call. Germline loops: CDR1 LGHNA, CDR2 YNFKEQ. This CDR3 region has 14 residues. CDR3 coding DNA: TGTGCCAGCAGCTCCCCGTTTTCCTACTACGGCTACACCTTC. As protein: CASSSPFSYYGYTF.

V gene TRBV19 combines with J gene TRBJ2-4; no clear D gene. The CDR3 sequence is 16 residues long. Germline CDR1 and CDR2: LNHDA and SQIVND (reference sequence). Trimming pared 1 base from V and 0 bases from J, leaving 10 bases between. This CDR3 reads CASSIGRNLAKNIQYF. The CDR3 DNA reads as TGTGCCAGTAGTATAGGCCGGAATCTAGCCAAAAACATTCAGTACTTC.

This clone showed up just a few times. The chain links TRBV7-6 to TRBJ2-7; tentatively, D is TRBD2 (5 bases). Germline CDR1 reads SGHVS; CDR2 reads FNYEAQ. The length of the CDR3 is 14 residues. V was trimmed by 4 bases and J by 0 bases, leaving 10 bases between them. The CDR3 coding sequence is TGTGCCAGCAGCTCTGGACTTCTCTCCTACGAGCAGTACTTC. It encodes CASSSGLLSYEQYF. The full variable domain, with the rest looked up from reference TRBV7-6 and TRBJ2-7, is GAGVSQSPRYKVTKRGQDVALRCDPISGHVSLYWYRQALGQGPEFLTYFNYEAQQDKSGLPNDRFSAERPEGSISTLTIQRTEQRDSAMYRCASSSGLLSYEQYFGPGTRLTVT.

In this sample, this clone turned up once. This sequence joins TRBV6-5 and TRBJ2-7, with 8 bases fitting TRBD2. Germline lookup yields CDR1 MNHEY and CDR2 SVGAGI. V lost 2 bases and J lost 0; bases outside the gene matches: 6. The CDR3 spans 16 residues. The DNA of the CDR3 is TGTGCCAGCAGTTACGAAAGCGGGAGAAGCTCCTACGAGCAGTACTTC. It encodes CASSYESGRSSYEQYF.

This chain uses TRBV28 with TRBJ1-6; D not certain. V lost 1 base and J lost 9, with 10 bases in between. The CDR3 contains 14 residues. Germline V gene lookup returns CDR1 MDHEN and CDR2 SYDVKM. DNA of the CDR3: TGTGCCAGCAGTTTATATCAGGAAGGTTCACCCCTCCACTTT. This gives the protein CASSLYQEGSPLHF.

In nucleotides, the CDR3 is TGTGCCAGCAGCTTAGATCGGCGGGGGGCGACCGGGCAGTACTTC. This translates into CASSLDRRGATGQYF. The V gene is TRBV13, the J gene TRBJ2-7, with TRBD2 matching over 8 bases. The germline V gene encodes CDR1 PRHDT and CDR2 FYEKMQ (reference sequence). V lost 1 base and J lost 9; bases outside the gene matches: 11. This CDR3 is 15 amino acids long.

The rearrangement links TRBV28 to TRBJ1-2; 9 bases match TRBD1. The CDR3 is 14 amino acids. Trimming took 4 bases from V and 8 from J; bases not matched to a gene: 8. Germline-derived CDR1 and CDR2 are MDHEN and SYDVKM. CDR3 nucleotides: TGTGCCAGCAGTTCGACAGGGGGGGCTCGGGGCTACACCTTC. It yields the protein CASSSTGGARGYTF.

This chain uses TRBV11-3 with TRBJ1-1; 7 bases fit TRBD1. The V and J ends lost 5 bases and 3 bases, in that order; junction bases with no gene match: 9. Looked up from germline, CDR1 is SGHNT and CDR2 is YENEEA. The CDR3 is 15 amino acids. CDR3 protein: CASSPRQGTDTEAFF. CDR3 DNA sequence: TGTGCCAGCAGCCCCCGACAGGGAACAGACACTGAAGCTTTCTTT.

V is TRBV27 and J is TRBJ1-1; TRBD1 is a possible D gene (6 bases). The CDR3 is 13 residues long. Germline values: CDR1 MNHEY, CDR2 SMNVEV (reference sequence). V was cut by 3 bases and J by 4 bases, with 9 bases left in between. The CDR3, as DNA: TGTGCCAGCAGTTTGTCAGGGGTCACTGAAGCTTTCTTT. Protein sequence: CASSLSGVTEAFF.

This chain uses TRBV28 with TRBJ2-3; D is ambiguous. CDR1 and CDR2 (germline): MDHEN, SYDVKM. The CDR3 has 16 residues. The V end was cut by 5 bases, the J end by 2 bases, with 17 bases between. The CDR3 nucleotides read TGTGCCAGCAGTCGATGGAAGAAAAGCGACACAGATACGCAGTATTTT. The encoded protein is CASSRWKKSDTDTQYF.

The chain has TRBV19 and TRBJ1-1; D gene unclear. Germline CDR1 reads LNHDA; CDR2 reads SQIVND (reference sequence). V gave up 8 bases and J gave up 4 bases, with 14 bases separating them. This CDR3 region has 13 residues. The CDR3 nucleotides read TGTGCCAGTCAACCGCGGGGATCCACTGAAGCTTTCTTT. This codes for CASQPRGSTEAFF.

V gene TRBV30 combines with J gene TRBJ1-5; 9 bases map to TRBD1. With 2 bases clipped from V and 4 bases from J, the junction kept 3 bases outside the gene matches. CDR1 GTSNPN and CDR2 SVGIG come from the germline V gene (reference sequence). The CDR3 extends over 14 amino acids. The CDR3 nucleotides are TGTGCCTGGAGTATAGGGACAGGGAATCAGCCCCAGCATTTT. It yields the protein CAWSIGTGNQPQHF.

This clone has just one count. This chain links TRBV7-9 with TRBJ2-1; D is undetermined. The CDR3 has 13 amino acids. CDR1 SEHNR and CDR2 FQNEAQ come from the germline V gene (reference sequence). V was pared by 1 base and J by 5 bases, with 6 bases between. CDR3 nucleotide sequence: TGTGCCAGCAGCTTAGAACTTAACAATGAGCAGTTCTTC. As protein: CASSLELNNEQFF.

The chain has TRBV12-3 or TRBV12-4 and TRBJ1-2, with TRBD1 as a possible D gene (6 bases). The CDR3 loop spans 13 amino acids. The V and J ends lost 5 bases and 7 bases respectively, with 14 bases between them. Here the CDR3 DNA reads TGTGCCAGCAGTATCCAGGGGCGCCGTGGCTACACCTTC. This sequence encodes CASSIQGRRGYTF.

The chain is built from TRBV2 and TRBJ1-5; 8 bases map to TRBD1. V lost 6 bases to trimming and J lost 5 bases; unmatched junction nucleotides: 6. The germline gives CDR1 SNHLY, CDR2 FYNNEI. The CDR3 is made up of 14 amino acids. The CDR3 bases are TGTGCCAGCAGAGGACAGGGTGGTTATCAGCCCCAGCATTTT. As protein: CASRGQGGYQPQHF.